The 30 T cell receptor beta chains reported below all come from one sample, sequenced in a study of CD8 T cells in Susac syndrome. Reverse transcription of roughly 0.45 to 1 ug RNA was performed with random hexamers. In TCRdb, the immunoSEQ multiplex PCR reads were re-called with MiXCR into one record per CDR3 protein. The table shows some 130,000 distinct CDR3 sequences, with roughly 94% occurring only once. What was sequenced was CD4+ T cells from PBMCs. The receptors were sampled from a human donor with multiple sclerosis.

This chain connects TRBV7-2 to TRBJ1-6; unclear D gene. V lost 1 base and J lost 7, with 11 bases in between. This CDR3 spans 15 amino acids. The germline gives CDR1 SGHTA, CDR2 FQGNSA. DNA for the CDR3: TGTGCCAGCAGCTTAGACGGCAGGAGGAATTCACCCCTCCACTTT. Translated: CASSLDGRRNSPLHF.

This clonotype was detected only once. CDR3 coding DNA: TGTGCCAGCAGCTTAGACAGGTTGGATGGCTACACCTTC. Its translation is CASSLDRLDGYTF. The chain employs TRBV7-8 and TRBJ1-2; D might be TRBD1 (5 bases). V gave up 1 base and J gave up 6 bases, with 9 bases separating them. CDR1 and CDR2 (germline): SGHVS, FQNEAQ. CDR3 length: 13 amino acids.

The J gene is TRBJ2-7, the V gene TRBV20-1; 10 positions match TRBD1. The CDR3 length is 14 residues. CDR1 and CDR2 from the germline V gene are DFQATT and SNEGSKA (reference sequence). With V trimmed by 3 bases and J by 2 bases, 4 bases remained unmatched. The CDR3 bases are TGCAGTGCTAGTGGGGACAGGGGCACCTACGAGCAGTACTTC. This codes for CSASGDRGTYEQYF.

In this sample, this clonotype turned up once. The J gene is TRBJ1-1, the V gene TRBV19; TRBD1 aligns across 8 bases. Per germline, CDR1 LNHDA and CDR2 SQIVND (reference sequence). Trimming at V came to 6 bases and at J to 8 bases, leaving 8 bases not matched to a gene. The CDR3 runs to 13 residues. The CDR3 DNA sequence: TGTGCCAGTAGGACAGGGGAAAGAACCGAAGCTTTCTTT. Encoded protein: CASRTGERTEAFF.

V gene TRBV7-9 combines with J gene TRBJ2-1; the D is unclear. The germline V gene has CDR1 SEHNR and CDR2 FQNEAQ (reference sequence). V was clipped by 4 bases and J by 9 bases, with 10 bases between them. This CDR3 comprises 12 residues. CDR3 nucleotides: TGTGCCAGCAGCTCCACTTACGTTGAGCAGTTCTTC. Its protein product is CASSSTYVEQFF.

The chain is built from TRBV12-3 or TRBV12-4 and TRBJ1-1; unclear D gene. Trimming took 1 base from V and 9 from J, leaving 12 bases between them. The CDR3 sequence is 13 residues long. The DNA for the CDR3 is TGTGCCAGCAGTTTAGGAGGGTCGAGGAAAGCTTTCTTT. Translating it yields CASSLGGSRKAFF.

The chain employs TRBV1 and TRBJ2-7. TRBV1 is recorded as a pseudogene. The CDR3 is 12 residues long. DNA for the CDR3: TGCACCAGCCGTGGGGGGCTCTACGAGCAGTACTTC. Its protein is CTSRGGLYEQYF.

This clonotype was found a few times. The rearrangement uses TRBV18 and TRBJ2-2; D may match TRBD1 or TRBD2 (5 bases each). The CDR3 consists of 19 residues. V was shortened by 0 bases and J by 5 bases, with 22 bases between the two germline ends. Per the germline V gene, CDR1 is KGHSH and CDR2 is LQKENI. CDR3 sequence (DNA): TGTGCCAGCTCACCACCGACAAGATCGGGACCGCGGTGGACCGGGGAGCTGTTTTTT. Amino acids: CASSPPTRSGPRWTGELFF.

The chain couples TRBV6-2 or TRBV6-3 to TRBJ1-2; no reliable D call. Germline V gene lookup returns CDR1 MNHEY and CDR2 SVGEGT. The V end lost 7 bases, the J end lost 9 bases, and 18 bases lay between the germline ends. This CDR3 contains 13 residues. The CDR3 is CASTRRQLWSYTF. The CDR3 DNA is TGTGCCAGCACCAGGAGGCAGCTATGGAGCTACACCTTC.

The chain couples TRBV11-2 to TRBJ2-7; 9 bases line up with TRBD2. The CDR3 is made up of 17 amino acids. With V trimmed by 4 bases and J by 2 bases, 12 bases remained unmatched. The germline V gene encodes CDR1 SGHAT and CDR2 FQNNGV. The CDR3 region is CASSYGRSGGPTYEQYF. CDR3 DNA: TGTGCCAGCAGCTACGGTCGGAGCGGGGGGCCCACCTACGAGCAGTACTTC.

The V call is TRBV6-5, the J call TRBJ2-1; TRBD2 agrees at 7 bases. CDR1 MNHEY and CDR2 SVGAGI come from the germline V gene. The CDR3 sequence is 14 residues long. Trimming cost V 2 bases and J 9 bases; bases outside gene matches: 7. The chain's CDR3 is CASSYMGGRGEQFF. CDR3 bases: TGTGCCAGCAGTTACATGGGCGGGAGAGGTGAGCAGTTCTTC.

This chain uses TRBV29-1 with TRBJ1-2, with D unclear. This CDR3 has 14 residues. The ends were cut back, 4 bases at V and 2 bases at J, with 14 bases in the middle. Germline V lookup: CDR1 SQVTM, CDR2 ANQGSEA. CDR3 protein: CSVVYLGGNYGYTF. As DNA, the CDR3 is TGCAGCGTTGTGTATCTAGGTGGAAACTATGGCTACACCTTC.

This clonotype turned up a few times. CDR3 DNA: TGTGCCAGCAGCCAAGAATCCATGCAGGCTAGCGGAGCCTACGAGCAGTACTTC. Its translation is CASSQESMQASGAYEQYF. The J gene is TRBJ2-7, the V gene TRBV4-2, with 7 bases aligning to TRBD2. Germline lookup yields CDR1 LGHNA and CDR2 YNFKEQ. The CDR3 loop spans 18 amino acids. After removal of 0 bases from V and 2 bases from J, the junction contained 13 bases not matched to a gene.

V and J are TRBV27 and TRBJ2-7; no reliable D call. The length of the CDR3 is 9 residues. The germline gives CDR1 MNHEY, CDR2 SMNVEV (reference sequence). The V end lost 4 bases, the J end lost 6 bases, and 1 base lay between the germline ends. CDR3 coding DNA: TGTGCCAGCAGTTCCGAGCAGTACTTC. Translated: CASSSEQYF.

J is TRBJ1-5 and V is TRBV19, with D possibly matching TRBD1 (6 bases). Trimming cost V 8 bases and J 8 bases, with 16 bases left between them. CDR1 and CDR2 (germline): LNHDA, SQIVND (reference sequence). This CDR3 comprises 13 residues. CDR3 residues: CASSGQTREPQHF. CDR3 nucleotides: TGTGCCAGTTCTGGACAGACCCGAGAGCCCCAGCATTTT.

V and J are TRBV7-9 and TRBJ1-3, with a weak D call TRBD1 (6 bases). The CDR3 consists of 15 residues. Germline-derived CDR1 and CDR2 are SEHNR and FQNEAQ (reference sequence). Deletions cut 5 bases from V and 6 bases from J, with 17 bases between. The CDR3 DNA reads TGTGCCAGCAGCCCACGCGGGACACCTGAAAACACCATATATTTT. Amino acid sequence: CASSPRGTPENTIYF.

V usage is TRBV27 and J usage is TRBJ2-7; 9 bases fit TRBD1. The CDR3 has 14 amino acids. Trimming at V came to 5 bases and at J to 4 bases, leaving 6 bases not matched to a gene. CDR1 and CDR2 (germline): MNHEY, SMNVEV (reference sequence). CDR3 region: CASSTAGQGYEQYF. The CDR3 DNA sequence: TGTGCCAGCAGTACAGCGGGACAGGGTTACGAGCAGTACTTC.

CDR3: CASSEPDTQYF. The DNA of the CDR3 is TGTGCCAGCAGCGAACCAGATACGCAGTATTTT. The V call is TRBV6-1, the J call TRBJ2-3; the D is unclear. Germline assignment: CDR1 MNHNS and CDR2 SASEGT. Between the trimmed V and J ends, which lost 6 bases and 4 bases, there was a span of 5 bases. CDR3 length equals 11 residues.

The V gene is TRBV19, the J gene TRBJ1-1; no firm D call. Germline V gene data show CDR1 as LNHDA and CDR2 as SQIVND (reference sequence). V was trimmed by 5 bases and J by 2 bases, leaving 9 bases between them. This CDR3 is built from 13 residues. DNA for the CDR3: TGTGCCAGTAGTTGGGCAGTAAACACTGAAGCTTTCTTT. It codes for CASSWAVNTEAFF.

This sequence joins TRBV2 and TRBJ2-4; D unclear. The CDR3 has 11 residues. V dropped 2 bases and J dropped 11 bases, with 7 bases sitting between them. From germline, CDR1 is SNHLY and CDR2 FYNNEI. DNA of the CDR3: TGTGCCAGCAGTGAACAGACTGTTCAGTACTTC. Translated, it gives CASSEQTVQYF.

The chain combines TRBV19 with TRBJ1-1; D remains ambiguous. There are 12 residues in the CDR3. In germline, CDR1 is LNHDA, CDR2 SQIVND (reference sequence). Between the trimmed V and J ends, which lost 5 bases and 11 bases, there was a span of 15 bases. The CDR3 here is CASSGWPSGAFF. The CDR3 DNA follows: TGTGCCAGTAGTGGGTGGCCCAGCGGCGCTTTCTTT.

This chain links TRBV24-1 with TRBJ2-3; 7 bases agree with TRBD1. This CDR3 comprises 15 residues. Germline V gene data show CDR1 as KGHDR and CDR2 as SFDVKD. Losses at the gene ends were 3 bases for V and 4 bases for J; bases not matched to a gene: 6. The CDR3 sequence: CATSDPIQGSDTQYF. The CDR3, as DNA: TGTGCCACCAGTGATCCAATACAGGGGTCAGATACGCAGTATTTT.

The J gene is TRBJ1-1, the V gene TRBV29-1; 8 positions agree with TRBD1. CDR3 length: 13 residues. The V segment lost 7 bases and the J segment 1 base; nucleotides outside the gene matches: 5. Germline V lookup: CDR1 SQVTM, CDR2 ANQGSEA. The CDR3: CSGTGQGNTEAFF. CDR3 DNA: TGCAGCGGGACCGGACAGGGGAACACTGAAGCTTTCTTT.

V is TRBV13 and J is TRBJ2-2; tentatively, D is TRBD2 (7 bases). The CDR3 runs 17 residues. V lost 5 bases and J 4 bases, leaving 20 bases between the germline ends. Germline loops: CDR1 PRHDT, CDR2 FYEKMQ (reference sequence). CDR3: CASSPRRGRRSTGELFF. CDR3 nucleotide sequence: TGTGCCAGCAGCCCTAGGCGGGGGCGACGGTCCACCGGGGAGCTGTTTTTT.

The chain employs TRBV6-5 and TRBJ1-3; D unresolved. Germline CDR1 MNHEY, CDR2 SVGAGI. The CDR3 is 15 amino acids. The V and J ends lost 3 bases and 0 bases respectively, with 9 bases between them. The CDR3 sequence is CASSYEASSGNTIYF. The CDR3 nucleotides are TGTGCCAGCAGTTATGAAGCCAGCTCTGGAAACACCATATATTTT.

This clonotype has just one count. The CDR3 loop is CSVEGSRTF. DNA for the CDR3: TGCAGCGTTGAGGGGTCAAGGACCTTC. The V gene is TRBV29-1, the J gene TRBJ1-2; the D is unclear. This CDR3 is 9 amino acids long. V lost 3 bases and J lost 14, with 10 bases in between. The germline V gene encodes CDR1 SQVTM and CDR2 ANQGSEA.

The chain couples TRBV11-3 to TRBJ2-1; D is undetermined. Deletions cut 6 bases from V and 3 bases from J, with 12 bases between. The germline gives CDR1 SGHNT, CDR2 YENEEA. The CDR3 consists of 14 residues. For the CDR3, the DNA is TGTGCCAGCAGTTCCACCGACGGCTACAATGAGCAGTTCTTC. Encoded protein: CASSSTDGYNEQFF.

The chain employs TRBV5-4 and TRBJ2-5, with no clear D. The length of the CDR3 is 13 residues. V dropped 4 bases and J dropped 2 bases, with 9 bases sitting between them. CDR1 and CDR2 (germline): SGHNT, YYREEE (reference sequence). CDR3 protein: CASSRIGQETQYF. The DNA of the CDR3 is TGTGCCAGCAGCCGTATTGGGCAAGAGACCCAGTACTTC.

The chain joins TRBV3-1 to TRBJ1-5; the D gene is possibly TRBD1 (5 bases). From germline, CDR1 is LGHDT and CDR2 YNNKEL (reference sequence). The CDR3 extends over 15 amino acids. V lost 4 bases, J lost 3 bases, and 13 bases lay in between. CDR3 sequence: CASSPGRLPNQPQHF. CDR3 DNA: TGTGCCAGCAGCCCGGGACGGCTACCCAATCAGCCCCAGCATTTT.

This chain joins TRBV10-2 and TRBJ2-2; no clear D gene. Trimming shortened V by 0 bases and J by 7 bases, and 3 bases separated the two germline ends. The CDR3 totals 12 residues. CDR1 is WSHSY, CDR2 SAAADI, per germline. The CDR3 sequence: CASSESGGELFF. The CDR3 DNA reads as TGCGCCAGCAGTGAGTCGGGCGGGGAGCTGTTTTTT.